This T cell receptor (beta chain) originates from a study of CD8 T cells in Susac syndrome (dated by TCRdb to between 2017 and 2020). Study-wide context: Among the Susac syndrome patients who were sequenced, clinically active disease was present in 5 or 6 and clinical remission was observed in 8 or 9. Whether CD8+ T cell activation and differentiation in Susac syndrome was antigen driven was tested using repertoire sequencing. The clonality of the CD8+ T cell repertoire was compared across about a dozen healthy donors, roughly 14 Susac syndrome patients and roughly 15 multiple sclerosis patients. Susac syndrome patients were therapy-naive, on corticosteroids (some also receiving IVIg), or on IVIg alone at blood withdrawal.

The full study reports these points: The study acknowledged that relatively few individuals were included in the TCR sequencing and HLA analysis. Looking at Susac-specific public clones, the researchers identified sixteen in the total CD8+ repertoire and roughly 5 in the CD8+ TEMRA repertoire. Susac syndrome CD8+ repertoires showed clonal expansion, highest in CD8+ TEMRA cells and greater in clinically active than remitting patients.

Note on this clonotype: The antigen it binds to is not known. Per-base qualities were not stored, and no clone one base away is much larger.

Peripheral blood CD8+ and CD4+ T cells from healthy donors, Susac syndrome patients and multiple sclerosis patients were profiled by high-throughput TCR beta sequencing. Recently defined diagnostic criteria for definite or probable disease were met by the Susac syndrome patients. Bulk CD8+ and CD4+ T cells were purified by magnetic negative isolation, while CD8+ TEMRA cells were enriched using FACS. Blood was collected in EDTA tubes and processed within 24 hours, with PBMCs isolated through density gradient centrifugation. PBMCs intended for TCR sequencing were cryopreserved in liquid nitrogen and thawed later in a water bath at 37 degrees C. A purity of at least 90% was achieved for sorted or isolated CD4+, CD8+ and CD8+ TEMRA cells. RNA was extracted with the RNeasy kit and roughly 0.45 to 1 ug was reverse transcribed using random hexamers. TCR beta CDR3 regions were amplified with the immunoSEQ multiplex PCR assay covering 54 Vbeta and 13 Jbeta segments. PCR amplification bias was corrected by using a synthetic template baseline for primer optimization and computational correction. The study's own analysis went as follows. Reads were annotated to V, D and J genes according to IMGT and were analyzed with immunoSEQ Analyzer, with only productive sequences retained. Clonality was computed as one minus Shannon entropy normalized by log2 of the number of productive unique sequences. For each patient and control, public and private clones were evaluated within the 100 most prevalent clones. Susac-specific clones were defined as absent from healthy and MS cohorts, around 980 published viral clones and other ImmuneACCESS disease sequences. The public reads were quality trimmed at Q25 with fastp and then assembled into clones with MiXCR by TCRdb, keeping productive beta chains. Duplicate CDR3 protein sequences are folded into a single record with the most common DNA and genes. TCRdb, not the original authors, processed these V and J calls. The sample includes around 200,000 distinct CDR3 sequences, with 95% observed a single time. Around 0.16% of the sample is held by the ten biggest clonotypes.

The germline V gene (reference sequence) supplies CDR1 LNHDA and CDR2 SQIVND. The CDR3 measures 13 amino acids from cysteine to phenylalanine. The read is trimmed to its CDR3 DNA, 39 bases read in frame from base 1. V sheds 5 bases and J sheds 6 bases, leaving 14 bases between their ends. The sequenced sample was CD8+ T cells from PBMCs. The sequence derives from a human donor with Susac syndrome. Rearrangement joined TRBV19 to TRBJ2-7; the best D guess is TRBD1, with 6 bases matching. The CDR3 reads CASSLGHLTEQYF. The nucleotide sequence reads TGTGCCAGTAGTCTGGGACACCTAACCGAGCAGTACTTC.